This T cell receptor (beta chain) comes out of a study of blood T cell repertoires in COVID-19. The overall study: Collection of acute and convalescent COVID-19 samples took place in the United States, Italy and Spain. PBMCs, B-cell-depleted T cells, or T cells provided the cDNA or gDNA that made up the material.

Germline V gene data show CDR1 as SEHNR and CDR2 as FQNEAQ (reference sequence). With 3 bases removed from V and 6 bases from J, the gap between germline ends came to 11 bases. The CDR3 contains 13 residues. In the original workflow: Amplifying reference gene primers gave estimates of nucleated cell counts. Assay: immunoSEQ multiplex PCR; the TCRdb copy retains only in-frame clones and omits some. That table furnishes V, J and clone size, whereas the DNA furnished D and trimming. The data show 650,000 to 800,000 clones, 75% to 90% seen once. V and J are TRBV7-9 and TRBJ1-2; no firm D call. The sequenced sample was peripheral blood. The origin of this receptor is a woman aged 18 to 35 with acute or convalescent COVID-19. The CDR3 region has the DNA TGTGCCAGCAGCTTGTCCAGAGACAATGGCTACACCTTC. Its translation is CASSLSRDNGYTF. Using reference TRBV7-9 and TRBJ1-2 for the parts outside the CDR3, the full variable domain is DTGVSQNPRHKITKRGQNVTFRCDPISEHNRLYWYRQTLGQGPEFLTYFQNEAQLEKSRLLSDRFSAERPKGSFSTLEIQRTEQGDSAMYLCASSLSRDNGYTFGSGTRLTVV.